This section outlines one T cell receptor beta chain sequence together with its context. Its antigen remains unknown. Amplification used 60 Vbeta primers and 13 Jbeta primers. The authors' processing: The authors later counted roughly 79 million unique TCR beta chains, approximately 12 million of them shared. Produced via immunoSEQ multiplex PCR; TCRdb's table is partial and in-frame only. That table gives V, J and clone size, and the DNA gave D and trimming. This sample has over 200,000 clones, with over 70% found just once. The sample comes from a study of cytomegalovirus exposure and HLA in healthy donors. Study-wide points: Some V segments, TRBV6-2 and TRBV6-3 among them, were indistinguishable and were therefore excluded. Rarity held for most TCR sequences, but there were some public TCRs that occurred in many donors.

Germline V gene sequence: CDR1 SGHAT, CDR2 FQNNGV. The CDR3 has 15 amino acids. V shed 5 bases and J 1 base; nucleotides not matched to a gene: 6. The chain uses TRBV11-2 and TRBJ2-7; 9 positions match TRBD1. The clonotype comes from a woman aged 60-75 years in good health and CMV-seropositive. The sample comprised PBMCs. This CDR3 reads CASSLSGTGSYEQYF. In DNA, the CDR3 is TGTGCCAGCAGCCTAAGCGGGACAGGGTCCTACGAGCAGTACTTC.